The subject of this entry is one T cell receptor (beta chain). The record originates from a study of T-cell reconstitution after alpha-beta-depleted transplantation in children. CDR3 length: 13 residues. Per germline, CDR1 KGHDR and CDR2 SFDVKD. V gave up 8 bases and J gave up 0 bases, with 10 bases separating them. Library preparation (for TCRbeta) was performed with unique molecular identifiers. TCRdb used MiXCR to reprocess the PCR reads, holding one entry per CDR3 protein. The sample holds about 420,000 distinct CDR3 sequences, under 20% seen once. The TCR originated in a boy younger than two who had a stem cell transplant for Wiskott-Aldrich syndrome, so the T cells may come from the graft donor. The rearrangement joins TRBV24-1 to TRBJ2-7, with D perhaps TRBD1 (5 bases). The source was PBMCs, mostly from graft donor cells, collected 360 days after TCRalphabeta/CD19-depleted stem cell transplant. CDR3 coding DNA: TGTGCCACCACAGGGTCTCCCTCCTACGAGCAGTACTTC. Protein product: CATTGSPSYEQYF.